This TCR beta chain was obtained from a study of T cell changes during pregnancy in multiple sclerosis. The germline V and J ends were trimmed by 5 bases and 2 bases, with 18 bases remaining between them. CDR1 is SGHVS and CDR2 is FQNEAQ in the germline V gene. The CDR3 has 16 residues. Only in-frame clones appear in the TCRdb table, and some are missing; sequencing was by immunoSEQ multiplex PCR. The data hold approximately 100,000 clones, with approximately 92% observed a single time. The genes are TRBV7-8 and TRBJ2-5, with unresolved D. The sequence was collected from a female donor with multiple sclerosis, enrolled in a pregnancy study. This specimen was peripheral blood, taken in the first trimester of pregnancy. The CDR3 sequence: CASSLHHAAVQETQYF. For the CDR3, the DNA is TGTGCCAGCAGCCTACATCATGCGGCGGTACAAGAGACCCAGTACTTC.